This TCR beta chain was captured by sequencing in a study of blood T cells in healthy people across ages. Overall study results and limits: Significant beta diversity loss was already apparent by age approximately 37, declining roughly linearly.

In regard to this clonotype: The antigen is undetermined.

Sample-barcoded 5' priming and a J-beta primer mix drove a second PCR of roughly 7 to 11 cycles. MiXCR was run by TCRdb on the 5' RACE reads, yielding one entry per CDR3 protein. Of some 1.5 million distinct CDR3 sequences in the sample, over 25% were seen once. Extractions gave at least 6 micrograms of total RNA per sample. From germline, CDR1 is MDHEN and CDR2 SYDVKM. The CDR3 runs 13 residues. V was pared by 6 bases and J by 7 bases, with 3 bases of the junction left unmatched. This TCR derives from a woman between 25 and 40 years old in good health. The sequencing sample was made of blood. This chain uses TRBV28 with TRBJ2-4; 10 nucleotides match TRBD1. The CDR3 sequence: CASSDRGLNIQYF. CDR3 in DNA: TGTGCCAGCAGCGACAGGGGGCTTAACATTCAGTACTTC.